Listed here are 11 T cell receptor beta chains from one sample, sequenced in a study of synovial regulatory T cells in juvenile arthritis (dated by TCRdb to between 2014 and 2017). The research as a whole found: TCR diversity was lower in blood iaTreg cells than in other blood Treg cells, which is consistent with antigen-driven expansion.

The library was made by the immunoSEQ multiplex PCR assay. Not all clones reach the TCRdb copy of this immuneACCESS table, which keeps in-frame sequences only. Checked studies attribute under half of the gap to unresolved V genes and leave the rest unexplained. The sample table includes about 850 clones. The ten largest clones capture more than 4% of the sample. These TCRs are of unknown antigen specificity. The sample taken for sequencing was Treg cells from blood. Per the publication, the cell subset or site label means: HLA-DR+ inflammation-associated blood Treg cells. The receptors originated from a donor under 30 with juvenile idiopathic arthritis.

The chain carries TRBV5-6 and TRBJ2-3. Germline assignment: CDR1 SGHDT and CDR2 YYEEEE. The CDR3 has 13 residues. Only the protein sequence is given. The CDR3 is CASSGVVSDTQYF.

The chain couples TRBV6-5 to TRBJ1-2. Germline CDR1 reads MNHEY; CDR2 reads SVGAGI. The CDR3 is 15 residues long. DNA is not recorded here. The CDR3 loop reads CASSSFRGGDYGYTF.

V usage is TRBV7-6 and J usage is TRBJ2-3; TCRdb lists TRBD1, though no DNA is available to test this call. The CDR3 runs 16 residues. Only the protein is on record. Looked up from germline, CDR1 is SGHVS and CDR2 is FNYEAQ. The CDR3 reads CASSLRGTRSTDTQYF. Variable domain in full (rest from reference TRBV7-6 and TRBJ2-3): GAGVSQSPRYKVTKRGQDVALRCDPISGHVSLYWYRQALGQGPEFLTYFNYEAQQDKSGLPNDRFSAERPEGSISTLTIQRTEQRDSAMYRCASSLRGTRSTDTQYFGPGTRLTVL.

Considering frequency, this clone is large. This chain links TRBV10-2 with TRBJ2-3; TCRdb reports TRBD1, a call that lacks DNA to check it against. The germline V gene has CDR1 WSHSY and CDR2 SAAADI. The CDR3 is made up of 16 amino acids. The record lacks a DNA sequence. CDR3: CASRPAGGALSDTQYF.

This clone ranks as medium-sized in terms of frequency. The J gene is TRBJ2-7, the V gene TRBV29-1. CDR1 and CDR2 from the germline V gene are SQVTM and ANQGSEA. The CDR3 runs to 13 residues. No DNA is listed. CDR3 in amino acids: CSVGGSQSYEQYF.

Considering frequency, this clone is large. The chain is built from TRBV5-1 and TRBJ2-1; TCRdb outputs TRBD2, but without DNA this stays unchecked. There are 18 residues in the CDR3. No DNA has been recorded. From germline, CDR1 is SGHRS and CDR2 YFSETQ. The CDR3 loop is CASSLGLAGGPPSGEQFF. Using reference TRBV5-1 and TRBJ2-1 for the parts outside the CDR3, the full variable domain is KAGVTQTPRYLIKTRGQQVTLSCSPISGHRSVSWYQQTPGQGLQFLFEYFSETQRNKGNFPGRFSGRQFSNSRSEMNVSTLELGDSALYLCASSLGLAGGPPSGEQFFGPGTRLTVL.

Frequency places this clone as medium-sized (0.01 to 0.1%). J is TRBJ2-1 and V is TRBV7-9; checking the TCRdb D call of TRBD1 is not possible without DNA. This CDR3 is built from 15 residues. Nucleotide data are not available. Germline V gene sequence: CDR1 SEHNR, CDR2 FQNEAQ (reference sequence). Here the CDR3 reads CASSSRGQLTNEQFF.

This rearrangement joins TRBV14 to TRBJ1-6; TCRdb's assignment of TRBD1 cannot be checked, as there is no DNA. The germline V gene encodes CDR1 SGHDN and CDR2 FVKESK. The CDR3 is 15 residues long. The DNA is unrecorded. This CDR3 is CASSQVQGYNSPLHF.

This clone shows up as medium-sized (0.01 to 0.1%) by frequency. CDR3 sequence: CASSYAGYGTGELFF. The chain recombines TRBV6-5 with TRBJ2-2; the D call of TRBD2 rests on TCRdb alone, since no DNA is present to check it. The CDR3 length is 15 residues. No DNA has been recorded. Per germline, CDR1 MNHEY and CDR2 SVGAGI.

Its frequency marks this clone as medium-sized. The CDR3 sequence: CASSLGSHDEQFF. J is TRBJ2-1 and V is TRBV5-1; the D call of TRBD2 rests on TCRdb alone, since no DNA is present to check it. Germline-derived CDR1 and CDR2 are SGHRS and YFSETQ. The CDR3 has 13 residues. Only the protein is available.

This clone registers medium-sized by frequency. Here the CDR3 reads CASSKDRMGLYGYTF. V and J are TRBV5-6 and TRBJ1-2; the TCRdb call, TRBD1, lacks DNA for checking. Germline V lookup: CDR1 SGHDT, CDR2 YYEEEE. This CDR3 has 15 residues. There is no recorded DNA.